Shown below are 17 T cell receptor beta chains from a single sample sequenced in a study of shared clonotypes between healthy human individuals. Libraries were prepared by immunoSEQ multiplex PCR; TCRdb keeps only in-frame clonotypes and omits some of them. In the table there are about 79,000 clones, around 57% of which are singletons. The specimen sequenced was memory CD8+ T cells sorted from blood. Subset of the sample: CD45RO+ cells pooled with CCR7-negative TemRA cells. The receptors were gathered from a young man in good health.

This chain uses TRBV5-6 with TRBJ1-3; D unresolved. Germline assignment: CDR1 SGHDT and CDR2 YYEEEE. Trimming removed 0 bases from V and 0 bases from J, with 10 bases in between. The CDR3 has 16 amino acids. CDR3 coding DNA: TGTGCCAGCAGCTTGGCGCAGGATAGCTCTGGAAACACCATATATTTT. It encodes CASSLAQDSSGNTIYF.

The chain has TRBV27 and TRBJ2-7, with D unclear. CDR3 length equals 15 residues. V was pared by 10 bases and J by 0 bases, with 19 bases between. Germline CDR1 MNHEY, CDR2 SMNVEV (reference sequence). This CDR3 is CANPNSPGSSYEQYF. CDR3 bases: TGTGCCAACCCTAACTCCCCGGGCAGCTCCTACGAGCAGTACTTC.

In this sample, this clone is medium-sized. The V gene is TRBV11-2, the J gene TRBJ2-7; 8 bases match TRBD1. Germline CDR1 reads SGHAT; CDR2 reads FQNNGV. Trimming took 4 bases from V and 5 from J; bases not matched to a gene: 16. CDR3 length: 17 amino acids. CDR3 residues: CASSSPIPTGDLNEQYF. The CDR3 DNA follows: TGTGCCAGCAGCTCCCCGATTCCGACAGGGGATCTCAACGAGCAGTACTTC.

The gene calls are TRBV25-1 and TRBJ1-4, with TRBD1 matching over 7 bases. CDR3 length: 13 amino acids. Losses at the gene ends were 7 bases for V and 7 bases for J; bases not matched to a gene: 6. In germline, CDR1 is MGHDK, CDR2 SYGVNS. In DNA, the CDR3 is TGTGCCAGCAAAAGGGGGCCCGGTGAAAAACTGTTTTTT. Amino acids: CASKRGPGEKLFF.

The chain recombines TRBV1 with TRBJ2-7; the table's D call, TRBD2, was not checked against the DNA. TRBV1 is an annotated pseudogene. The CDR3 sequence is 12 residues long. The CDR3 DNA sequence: TGCACCAGCAGCCCCCGGGACTACGAGCAGTACTTC. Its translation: CTSSPRDYEQYF.

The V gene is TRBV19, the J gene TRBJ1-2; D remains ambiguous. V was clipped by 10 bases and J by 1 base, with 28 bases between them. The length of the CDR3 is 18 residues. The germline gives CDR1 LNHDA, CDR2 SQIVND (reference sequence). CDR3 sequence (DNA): TGTGCCAAGTCCACCCCTCCCAACAGCCCAGGACTTAACTATGGCTACACCTTC. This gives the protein CAKSTPPNSPGLNYGYTF.

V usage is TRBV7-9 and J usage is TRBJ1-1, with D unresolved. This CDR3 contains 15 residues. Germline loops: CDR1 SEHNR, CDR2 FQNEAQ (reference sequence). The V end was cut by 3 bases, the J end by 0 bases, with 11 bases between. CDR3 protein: CASSLWVLVNTEAFF. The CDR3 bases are TGTGCCAGCAGCTTGTGGGTTTTGGTGAACACTGAAGCTTTCTTT.

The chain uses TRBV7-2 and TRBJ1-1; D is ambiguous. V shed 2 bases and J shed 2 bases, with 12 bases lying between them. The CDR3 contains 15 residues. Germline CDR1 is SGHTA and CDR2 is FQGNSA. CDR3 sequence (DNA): TGTGCCAGCAGCTTATGGAGCGGAGGCAACACTGAAGCTTTCTTT. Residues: CASSLWSGGNTEAFF.

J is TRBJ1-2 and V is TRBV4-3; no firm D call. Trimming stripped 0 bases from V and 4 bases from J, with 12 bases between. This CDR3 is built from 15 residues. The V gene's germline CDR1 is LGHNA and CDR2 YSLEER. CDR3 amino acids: CASSQDSLPIYGYTF. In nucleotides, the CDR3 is TGCGCCAGCAGCCAAGATAGCCTACCCATCTATGGCTACACCTTC.

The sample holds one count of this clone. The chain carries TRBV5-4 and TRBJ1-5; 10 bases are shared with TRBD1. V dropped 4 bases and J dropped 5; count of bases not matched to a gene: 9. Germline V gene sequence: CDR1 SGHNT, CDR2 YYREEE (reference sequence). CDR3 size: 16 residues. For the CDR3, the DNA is TGTGCCAGCAGCCAAGCCCTAGGACAGGGGGATCAGCCCCAGCATTTT. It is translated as CASSQALGQGDQPQHF.

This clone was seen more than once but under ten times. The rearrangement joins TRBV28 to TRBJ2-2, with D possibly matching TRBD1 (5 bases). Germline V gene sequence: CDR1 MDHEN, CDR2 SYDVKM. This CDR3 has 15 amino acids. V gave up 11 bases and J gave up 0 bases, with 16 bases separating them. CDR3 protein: CARQLAGTNTGELFF. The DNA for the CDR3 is TGTGCCCGCCAGCTGGCAGGGACGAACACCGGGGAGCTGTTTTTT.

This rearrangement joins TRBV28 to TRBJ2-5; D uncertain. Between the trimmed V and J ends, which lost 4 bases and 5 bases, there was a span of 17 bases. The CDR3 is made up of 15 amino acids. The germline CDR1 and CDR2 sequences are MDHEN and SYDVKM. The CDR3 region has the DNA TGTGCCAGCAGTTCCCGGACGGAAAGTTGGGAGACCCAGTACTTC. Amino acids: CASSSRTESWETQYF. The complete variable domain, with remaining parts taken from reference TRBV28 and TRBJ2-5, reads DVKVTQSSRYLVKRTGEKVFLECVQDMDHENMFWYRQDPGLGLRLIYFSYDVKMKEKGDIPEGYSVSREKKERFSLILESASTNQTSMYLCASSSRTESWETQYFGPGTRLLVL.

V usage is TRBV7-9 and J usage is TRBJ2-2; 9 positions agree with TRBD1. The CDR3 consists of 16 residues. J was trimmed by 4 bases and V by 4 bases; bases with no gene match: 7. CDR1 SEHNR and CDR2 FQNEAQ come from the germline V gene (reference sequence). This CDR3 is CASSYRTGVTTGELFF. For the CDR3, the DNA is TGTGCCAGCAGCTATCGGACAGGGGTTACCACCGGGGAGCTGTTTTTT.

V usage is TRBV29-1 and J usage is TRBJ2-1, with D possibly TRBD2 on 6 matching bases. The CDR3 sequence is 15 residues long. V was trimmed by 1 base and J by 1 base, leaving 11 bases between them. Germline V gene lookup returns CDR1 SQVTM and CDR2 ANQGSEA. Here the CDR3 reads CSVEGGENSYNEQFF. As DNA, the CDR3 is TGCAGCGTTGAAGGGGGGGAGAATTCCTACAATGAGCAGTTCTTC.

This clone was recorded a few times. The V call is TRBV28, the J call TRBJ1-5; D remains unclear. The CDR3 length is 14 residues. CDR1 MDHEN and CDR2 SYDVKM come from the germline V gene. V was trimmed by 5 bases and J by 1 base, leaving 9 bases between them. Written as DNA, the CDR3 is TGTGCCAGCAGTCTGATGTACAGCAATCAGCCCCAGCATTTT. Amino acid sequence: CASSLMYSNQPQHF.

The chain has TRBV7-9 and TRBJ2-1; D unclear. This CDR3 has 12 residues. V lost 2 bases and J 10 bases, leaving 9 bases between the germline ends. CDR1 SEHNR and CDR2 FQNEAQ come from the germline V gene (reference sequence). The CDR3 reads CASSLTNREQFF. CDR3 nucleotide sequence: TGTGCCAGCAGCTTAACTAACAGAGAGCAGTTCTTC.

CDR3 nucleotide sequence: TGTGCCAGCAGCTTAGGACTAGGGCTGTTCTTC. It yields the protein CASSLGLGLFF. The chain links TRBV11-2 to TRBJ2-1; D may be TRBD2 (6 bases). The germline CDR1 and CDR2 sequences are SGHAT and FQNNGV. Deletions cut 1 base from V and 15 bases from J, with 10 bases between. The CDR3 contains 11 residues.